Presented here are 2 T cell receptor beta chains from one specimen sequenced in a study of shared clonotypes between healthy human individuals. Sequencing was performed with immunoSEQ multiplex PCR; in TCRdb, only in-frame clones are kept and a portion is missing. Here the sample spans 850,000 to 1,100,000 clones, approximately 80% being singletons. The specimen sequenced was memory CD4+ T cells from PBMCs. Subset given: CD45RA-negative fraction. These receptors were collected from a man between 18 and 29 years old in good health. Some clones in this sample may be carry-over from other donors' samples.

This clone was found a few times. The chain recombines TRBV5-1 with TRBJ1-1; no reliable D call. The CDR3 contains 15 residues. V dropped 0 bases and J dropped 1 base, with 10 bases sitting between them. Germline CDR1 and CDR2: SGHRS and YFSETQ. CDR3 sequence (DNA): TGCGCCAGCAGCTTGGTGGGGTTTGGGAACACTGAAGCTTTCTTT. Protein sequence: CASSLVGFGNTEAFF.

V and J are TRBV5-1 and TRBJ2-7; D may correspond to TRBD1 or TRBD2 (5 bases each). The CDR3 runs 14 residues. V lost 4 bases, J lost 2 bases, and 13 bases lay in between. CDR1 is SGHRS and CDR2 is YFSETQ in the germline V gene. CDR3 in DNA: TGCGCCAGCAGCCCGGGACGCCGGACCTACGAGCAGTACTTC. Protein product: CASSPGRRTYEQYF.